The 13 T cell receptor beta chains reported below all come from one sample, sequenced in a study of T cells after yellow fever vaccination. TCRdb itself ran the 5' RACE reads through MiXCR, one entry per CDR3 protein. The sample lists about 120,000 distinct CDR3 sequences; about 8.2% were seen once. Source: CD8+ T cells sorted from PBMCs, taken on the day of the yellow fever booster vaccination. All receptors derive from a young man who received the YFV17D yellow fever vaccine.

At least ten counts were recorded for this clonotype. The genes are TRBV7-8 and TRBJ2-5, with 10 bases aligning to TRBD2. Germline loops: CDR1 SGHVS, CDR2 FQNEAQ. Germline trimming cut 8 bases from V and 5 bases from J; bases unmatched to any gene: 8. The CDR3 covers 14 residues. CDR3 sequence: CASGPSGGAETQYF. The CDR3 DNA sequence: TGTGCCAGCGGGCCGAGCGGGGGGGCGGAGACCCAGTACTTC.

This rearrangement joins TRBV20-1 to TRBJ1-1; D is unresolved. Per the germline V gene, CDR1 is DFQATT and CDR2 is SNEGSKA (reference sequence). This CDR3 has 12 amino acids. V lost 6 bases and J 0 bases, leaving 8 bases between the germline ends. CDR3: CSAREMNTEAFF. The CDR3 nucleotides are TGCAGTGCACGGGAAATGAACACTGAAGCTTTCTTT.

The rearrangement joins TRBV29-1 to TRBJ2-7; no definite D call. CDR3 length: 13 residues. V shed 4 bases and J shed 5 bases, with 15 bases lying between them. Looked up from germline, CDR1 is SQVTM and CDR2 is ANQGSEA. The CDR3 spells CSVVLGLLNEQYF. The CDR3 bases are TGCAGCGTTGTACTGGGCCTTTTAAACGAGCAGTACTTC.

The rearrangement links TRBV12-3 or TRBV12-4 to TRBJ1-5, with D possibly matching TRBD1 (6 bases). This CDR3 region has 14 residues. Between the trimmed V and J ends, which lost 6 bases and 7 bases, there was a span of 16 bases. The chain's CDR3 is CASSPIGGRQPQHF. CDR3 DNA sequence: TGTGCCAGCAGCCCTATCGGGGGGCGACAGCCCCAGCATTTT.

The table lists this clonotype with many counts. The V gene is TRBV4-3, the J gene TRBJ2-6, with D perhaps TRBD1 or TRBD2 (5 bases each). Germline CDR1 LGHNA, CDR2 YSLEER. Trimming cost V 4 bases and J 0 bases, with 19 bases left between them. The CDR3 contains 19 residues. The chain's CDR3 is CASSPNPLGDGSGANVLTF. The DNA of the CDR3 is TGCGCCAGCAGCCCCAACCCGTTGGGGGACGGCTCTGGGGCCAACGTCCTGACTTTC.

The sample holds a few counts of this clonotype. The chain links TRBV11-2 to TRBJ2-2; 8 bases line up with TRBD1. CDR1 and CDR2 from the germline V gene are SGHAT and FQNNGV. Trimming took 4 bases from V and 7 from J; bases not matched to a gene: 11. The CDR3 runs 16 residues. The CDR3 sequence is CASSSQRTGSIGELFF. CDR3 sequence (DNA): TGTGCCAGCAGCTCCCAACGGACAGGGTCTATCGGGGAGCTGTTTTTT.

This clonotype was counted ten times or more. The chain combines TRBV4-1 with TRBJ1-3, with D perhaps matching TRBD1 (5 bases). Trimming pared 3 bases from V and 4 bases from J, leaving 10 bases between. CDR1 and CDR2 from the germline V gene are MGHRA and YSYEKL. This CDR3 contains 14 residues. The CDR3 DNA reads as TGCGCCAGCAGCCACAGGGATCAAGGAAACACCATATATTTT. Translating it yields CASSHRDQGNTIYF.

This clonotype has ten or more counts. The chain combines TRBV12-3 or TRBV12-4 with TRBJ1-1; 8 bases agree with TRBD1. V lost 5 bases and J lost 7; bases outside the gene matches: 6. There are 13 residues in the CDR3. The CDR3 sequence: CASSTTGALEAFF. As DNA, the CDR3 is TGTGCCAGCAGTACGACAGGGGCTCTTGAAGCTTTCTTT.

The chain recombines TRBV11-2 with TRBJ2-7; the match to TRBD1 covers 7 bases. CDR3 length: 15 amino acids. The J segment lost 6 bases and the V segment lost 5 bases, leaving 13 bases of the junction unmatched. Germline V gene lookup returns CDR1 SGHAT and CDR2 FQNNGV. The CDR3 sequence: CASSGGRDRGGEQYV. The CDR3 nucleotides are TGTGCCAGCAGCGGCGGCCGGGACAGAGGAGGCGAGCAGTACGTC.

In its sample, this clonotype was seen many times. The genes are TRBV27 and TRBJ2-5; D is unclear. The CDR3 length is 10 residues. Trimming cost V 8 bases and J 5 bases, with 6 bases left between them. Germline loops: CDR1 MNHEY, CDR2 SMNVEV (reference sequence). The CDR3 here is CASGWETQYF. CDR3 DNA sequence: TGTGCCAGCGGTTGGGAGACCCAGTACTTC.

The chain carries TRBV29-1 and TRBJ1-1; a weak D match, TRBD1 (6 bases). The CDR3 covers 12 residues. Trimming cost V 7 bases and J 4 bases, with 13 bases left between them. Looked up from germline, CDR1 is SQVTM and CDR2 is ANQGSEA. The CDR3 sequence is CSAAQQGTEAFF. CDR3 bases: TGCAGCGCCGCCCAACAGGGCACTGAAGCTTTCTTT.

This clonotype was picked up a small number of times. The genes are TRBV4-3 and TRBJ2-1; D remains ambiguous. There are 19 residues in the CDR3. Germline V gene lookup returns CDR1 LGHNA and CDR2 YSLEER. V gave up 2 bases and J gave up 0 bases, with 20 bases separating them. The CDR3 DNA sequence: TGCGCCAGCAGCCAACACCTACCCCTGCAGGCTAGCTCCTACAATGAGCAGTTCTTC. This codes for CASSQHLPLQASSYNEQFF.

The sample holds a few counts of this clonotype. The chain has TRBV12-3 or TRBV12-4 and TRBJ2-3; D is undetermined. This CDR3 spans 13 amino acids. V shed 6 bases and J shed 1 base, with 8 bases lying between them. CDR3 amino acids: CASSLVRTDTQYF. CDR3 coding DNA: TGTGCCAGCAGCCTAGTGCGCACAGATACGCAGTATTTT.